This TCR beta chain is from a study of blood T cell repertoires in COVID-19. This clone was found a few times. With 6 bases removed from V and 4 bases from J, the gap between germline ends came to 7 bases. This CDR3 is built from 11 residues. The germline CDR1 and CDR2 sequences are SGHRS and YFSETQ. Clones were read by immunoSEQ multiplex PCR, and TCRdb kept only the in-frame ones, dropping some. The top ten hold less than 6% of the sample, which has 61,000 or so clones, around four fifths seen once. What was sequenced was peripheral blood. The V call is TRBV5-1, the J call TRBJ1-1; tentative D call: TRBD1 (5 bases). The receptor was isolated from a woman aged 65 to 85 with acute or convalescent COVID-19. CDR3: CASTGGTEAFF. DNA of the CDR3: TGCGCCAGCACGGGGGGCACTGAAGCTTTCTTT.